These 14 T cell receptor beta chains were all obtained from the same sample, sequenced in a study of blood T cell repertoires in COVID-19. Produced via immunoSEQ multiplex PCR; TCRdb's table is partial and in-frame only. The repertoire has about 21,000 clones, around 82% of them found once; the top ten carry more than 10%. The specimen sequenced was peripheral blood. These receptors were obtained from a man in his 60s with active COVID-19.

The chain is built from TRBV30 and TRBJ2-7, with D maybe TRBD2 (5 bases). V lost 4 bases, J lost 1 base, and 14 bases lay in between. CDR1 GTSNPN and CDR2 SVGIG come from the germline V gene (reference sequence). There are 14 residues in the CDR3. CDR3 in amino acids: CAWMRAGSSYEQYF. CDR3 nucleotide sequence: TGTGCCTGGATGCGGGCCGGATCATCCTACGAGCAGTACTTC.

The chain couples TRBV27 to TRBJ2-1, with 7 bases identical to TRBD2. This CDR3 is built from 19 residues. V gave up 1 base and J gave up 4 bases; unmatched junction bases: 16. CDR1 and CDR2 from the germline V gene are MNHEY and SMNVEV (reference sequence). The CDR3 region has the DNA TGTGCCAGCAGTTTATGGATCCGAAGTCAGCGGGGATTTTACAATGAGCAGTTCTTC. This sequence encodes CASSLWIRSQRGFYNEQFF.

The chain couples TRBV7-2 to TRBJ2-1; 10 bases are a match to TRBD2. Germline CDR1 reads SGHTA; CDR2 reads FQGNSA. Trimming at V came to 1 base and at J to 9 bases, leaving 3 bases not matched to a gene. The length of the CDR3 is 14 residues. The CDR3 region has the DNA TGTGCCAGCAGCTTAGGTCTAGCGGGAGTTGAGCAGTTCTTC. It yields the protein CASSLGLAGVEQFF.

A remark on this clone: The sample contains more than one DNA sequence encoding this CDR3. The chain combines TRBV27 with TRBJ1-5, with 8 bases aligning to TRBD1. CDR3 length equals 15 residues. From germline, CDR1 is MNHEY and CDR2 SMNVEV (reference sequence). V was clipped by 2 bases and J by 3 bases; unmatched bases: 3. DNA of the CDR3: TGTGCCAGCAGTTTACAGGGGGCGGCCAATCAGCCCCAGCATTTT. Translated: CASSLQGAANQPQHF.

V and J are TRBV7-9 and TRBJ2-5, with TRBD2 matching over 9 bases. CDR3 length equals 17 residues. Germline assignment: CDR1 SEHNR and CDR2 FQNEAQ (reference sequence). V shed 7 bases, J shed 0 bases, and the junction held 12 bases outside the gene matches. The CDR3 region is CASIQTGLAGYQETQYF. Written as DNA, the CDR3 is TGTGCCAGCATCCAAACGGGGCTAGCGGGGTACCAAGAGACCCAGTACTTC.

The chain couples TRBV6-4 to TRBJ2-7; 10 positions match TRBD2. With V trimmed by 8 bases and J by 2 bases, 12 bases remained unmatched. The CDR3 sequence is 16 residues long. CDR1 is MRHNA, CDR2 SNTAGT, per germline. Here the CDR3 DNA reads TGTGCCAGCGATCTGTTCTCGGGACTAGCGACCTACGAGCAGTACTTC. It codes for CASDLFSGLATYEQYF.

This chain uses TRBV24-1 with TRBJ2-2, with 7 nucleotides matching TRBD1. The CDR3 sequence is 16 residues long. The trim removed 6 bases at V and 0 bases at J, leaving 6 bases unmatched. Germline CDR1 is KGHDR and CDR2 is SFDVKD. Here the CDR3 reads CATSPHRGPNTGELFF. CDR3 DNA sequence: TGTGCCACCAGTCCCCACAGGGGTCCGAACACCGGGGAGCTGTTTTTT.

This clone was counted once. V usage is TRBV7-6 and J usage is TRBJ2-7; 8 nucleotides match TRBD2. CDR3 length equals 15 residues. In germline, CDR1 is SGHVS, CDR2 FNYEAQ. Germline trimming cut 1 base from V and 0 bases from J; bases unmatched to any gene: 2. Here the CDR3 reads CASSLGREVSYEQYF. The CDR3 nucleotides are TGTGCCAGCAGCTTAGGGCGGGAGGTCTCCTACGAGCAGTACTTC. Complete variable domain (other parts from reference TRBV7-6 and TRBJ2-7): GAGVSQSPRYKVTKRGQDVALRCDPISGHVSLYWYRQALGQGPEFLTYFNYEAQQDKSGLPNDRFSAERPEGSISTLTIQRTEQRDSAMYRCASSLGREVSYEQYFGPGTRLTVT.

The J gene is TRBJ2-1, the V gene TRBV7-2; 10 positions agree with TRBD2. Germline trimming cut 4 bases from V and 9 bases from J; bases unmatched to any gene: 9. The CDR3 contains 15 residues. CDR1 is SGHTA, CDR2 FQGNSA, per germline. The CDR3 coding sequence is TGTGCCAGCAGCTCCGCTAGCGGGAGTTTGGCTGAGCAGTTCTTC. Translation: CASSSASGSLAEQFF.

This chain links TRBV20-1 with TRBJ1-1; weak D call: TRBD1 (6 bases). Germline V gene sequence: CDR1 DFQATT, CDR2 SNEGSKA (reference sequence). This CDR3 region has 14 residues. The V end was cut by 3 bases, the J end by 1 base, with 12 bases between. The CDR3 region is CSASKATGNTEAFF. CDR3 nucleotide sequence: TGCAGTGCTAGTAAAGCGACAGGGAACACTGAAGCTTTCTTT.

This clone showed up just once. V and J are TRBV12-2 and TRBJ2-7; the D segment call TRBD2 is taken from the table without a DNA check. TRBV12-2 is annotated as a pseudogene. The CDR3 has 16 residues. The CDR3 DNA reads as TGTGCAAGTCGCTTAGTTCCGGGACTAGCGGCCTACGAGCAGTACTTC. As protein: CASRLVPGLAAYEQYF.

This sequence joins TRBV9 and TRBJ2-5; D is ambiguous. The germline V gene encodes CDR1 SGDLS and CDR2 YYNGEE. The CDR3 extends over 14 amino acids. The V gene lost 3 bases and the J gene lost 4 bases, with 13 bases spanning the gap. CDR3 sequence reads: CASSGISFVETQYF. The DNA of the CDR3 is TGTGCCAGCAGCGGAATTAGCTTTGTAGAGACCCAGTACTTC.

This clone was recorded once. The V and J genes are TRBV7-2 and TRBJ2-5, with D maybe TRBD2 (5 bases). Germline values: CDR1 SGHTA, CDR2 FQGNSA. Between the trimmed V and J ends, which lost 5 bases and 5 bases, there was a span of 6 bases. The CDR3 contains 11 residues. The chain's CDR3 is CASSQRETQYF. The CDR3 DNA reads TGTGCCAGCAGCCAGCGGGAGACCCAGTACTTC. The whole variable domain, filled in from reference TRBV7-2 and TRBJ2-5, reads GAGVSQSPSNKVTEKGKDVELRCDPISGHTALYWYRQSLGQGLEFLIYFQGNSAPDKSGLPSDRFSAERTGGSVSTLTIQRTQQEDSAVYLCASSQRETQYFGPGTRLLVL.

V and J are TRBV5-1 and TRBJ1-1; perhaps TRBD1 as D (5 bases). The CDR3 has 15 amino acids. V lost 0 bases and J 4 bases, leaving 13 bases between the germline ends. Germline CDR1 is SGHRS and CDR2 is YFSETQ. Written as DNA, the CDR3 is TGCGCCAGCAGCTTGGACGGGCAGGGCACCACTGAAGCTTTCTTT. Translated: CASSLDGQGTTEAFF. The whole variable domain, filled in from reference TRBV5-1 and TRBJ1-1, reads KAGVTQTPRYLIKTRGQQVTLSCSPISGHRSVSWYQQTPGQGLQFLFEYFSETQRNKGNFPGRFSGRQFSNSRSEMNVSTLELGDSALYLCASSLDGQGTTEAFFGQGTRLTVV.